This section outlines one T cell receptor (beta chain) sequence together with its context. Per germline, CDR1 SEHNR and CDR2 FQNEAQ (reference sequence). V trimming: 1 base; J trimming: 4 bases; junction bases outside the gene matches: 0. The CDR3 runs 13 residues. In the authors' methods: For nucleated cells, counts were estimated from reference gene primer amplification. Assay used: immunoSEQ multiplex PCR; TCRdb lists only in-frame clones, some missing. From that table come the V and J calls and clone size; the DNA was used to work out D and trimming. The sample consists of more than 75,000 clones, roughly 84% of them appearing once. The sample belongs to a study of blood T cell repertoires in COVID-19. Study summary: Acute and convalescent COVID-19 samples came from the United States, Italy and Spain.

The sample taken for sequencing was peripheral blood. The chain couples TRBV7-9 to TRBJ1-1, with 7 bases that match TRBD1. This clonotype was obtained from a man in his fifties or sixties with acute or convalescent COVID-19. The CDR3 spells CASSLGTGTEAFF. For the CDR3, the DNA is TGTGCCAGCAGCTTAGGGACAGGCACTGAAGCTTTCTTT. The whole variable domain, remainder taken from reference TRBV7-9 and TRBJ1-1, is DTGVSQNPRHKITKRGQNVTFRCDPISEHNRLYWYRQTLGQGPEFLTYFQNEAQLEKSRLLSDRFSAERPKGSFSTLEIQRTEQGDSAMYLCASSLGTGTEAFFGQGTRLTVV.